The clone carrying this T cell receptor (beta chain) turned up a few times. This specimen comes from a study of identical twins. Each cDNA held unique molecular identifiers, and template switching gave it a universal primer site. Via MiXCR, TCRdb re-called the 5' RACE reads, giving one row per CDR3 protein. The sample shows approximately 590,000 distinct CDR3 sequences, approximately 9.6% of them seen only once. The same sample was also studied in work on yellow fever vaccine responses in identical twins.

The receptor was isolated from a young woman in good health. Material for sequencing was PBMCs.

The CDR3 sequence is CASSYPPYFSPLHF. In nucleotides, the CDR3 is TGTGCCAGCAGTTACCCCCCGTATTTCTCACCCCTCCACTTT. This chain connects TRBV28 to TRBJ1-6; D is unclear. The CDR3 is made up of 14 amino acids. CDR1 and CDR2 (germline): MDHEN, SYDVKM. V was shortened by 4 bases and J by 10 bases, with 14 bases between the two germline ends.